This T cell receptor (beta chain) was sequenced during a study of read filtering for tumor transcriptome and immune sequencing. Across the study: Whole-transcriptome libraries were prepared after DNase treatment. TCR-mapped reads were about 3.5 to 11 million with IR-seq versus about 85 to 1,300 with RNA-seq.

Germline values: CDR1 SGHTA, CDR2 FQGNSA. Unmatched junction bases numbered 7, after V lost 1 base and J lost 5 bases. The length of the CDR3 is 16 residues. This clonotype was counted at least ten times. Its matching antigen is unknown. General study results and limits: Sorted CD138-negative bone marrow cells were not purified T cells. Correlation between methods rose after single-read clonotypes were removed.

From about 400 ng of RNA, a library with molecular barcoded alpha/delta and beta/gamma adaptors was made. Each CDR3 protein is one row after TCRdb ran MiXCR on the reads. This sample has about 58,000 distinct CDR3 sequences, with roughly an eighth found just once. Specimen: a population of CD138-negative cells sorted from bone marrow. This receptor was identified in a donor over 35 with multiple myeloma. The rearrangement links TRBV7-2 to TRBJ2-2; TRBD2 matches 7 bases. The CDR3 coding sequence is TGTGCCAGCAGCTTAGTTCCAGCGGGGATGACCGGGGAGCTGTTTTTT. As protein: CASSLVPAGMTGELFF.